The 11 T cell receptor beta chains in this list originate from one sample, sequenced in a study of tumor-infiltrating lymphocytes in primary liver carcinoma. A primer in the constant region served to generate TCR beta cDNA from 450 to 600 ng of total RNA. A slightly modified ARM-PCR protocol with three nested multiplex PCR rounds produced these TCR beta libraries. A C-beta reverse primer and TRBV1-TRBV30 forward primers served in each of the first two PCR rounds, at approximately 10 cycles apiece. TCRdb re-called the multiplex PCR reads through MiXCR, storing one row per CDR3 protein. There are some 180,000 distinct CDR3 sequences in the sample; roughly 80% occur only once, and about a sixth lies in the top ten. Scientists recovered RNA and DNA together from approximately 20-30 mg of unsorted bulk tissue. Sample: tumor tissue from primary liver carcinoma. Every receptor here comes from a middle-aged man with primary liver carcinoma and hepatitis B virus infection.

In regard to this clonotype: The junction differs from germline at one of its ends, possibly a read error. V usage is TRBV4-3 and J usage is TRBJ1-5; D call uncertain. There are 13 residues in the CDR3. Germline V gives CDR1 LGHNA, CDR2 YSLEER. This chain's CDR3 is CTSSQGVHQPQHF. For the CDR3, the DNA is TGCACCAGCAGCCAAGGAGTACATCAGCCCCAGCATTTT.

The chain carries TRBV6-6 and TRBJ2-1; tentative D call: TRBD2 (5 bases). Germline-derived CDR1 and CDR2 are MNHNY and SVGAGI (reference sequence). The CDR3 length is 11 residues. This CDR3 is CVSSLEGRQFF. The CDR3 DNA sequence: TGTGTCAGTAGTTTAGAAGGGAGGCAGTTCTTC.

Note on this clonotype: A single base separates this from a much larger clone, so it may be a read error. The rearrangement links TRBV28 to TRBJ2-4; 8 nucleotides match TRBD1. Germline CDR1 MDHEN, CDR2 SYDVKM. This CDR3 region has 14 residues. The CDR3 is CASSPGGAGNIQHF. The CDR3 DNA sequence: TGTGCCAGCAGTCCAGGGGGCGCTGGAAACATTCAGCACTTC.

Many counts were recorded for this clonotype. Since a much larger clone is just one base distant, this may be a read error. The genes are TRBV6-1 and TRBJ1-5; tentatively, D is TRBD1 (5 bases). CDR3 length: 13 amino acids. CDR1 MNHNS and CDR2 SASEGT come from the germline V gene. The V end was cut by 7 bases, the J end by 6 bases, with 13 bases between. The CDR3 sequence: CASKVSGPQPQHF. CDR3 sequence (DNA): TGTGCCAGCAAAGTATCAGGGCCTCAGCCCCAGCATTTT.

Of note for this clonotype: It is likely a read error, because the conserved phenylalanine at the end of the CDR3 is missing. CDR3 sequence reads: CASSIQPSNSPLHY. In DNA form, the CDR3 reads TGTGCCAGCAGCATTCAGCCTTCCAATTCACCCCTCCACTAT. The chain recombines TRBV11-2 with TRBJ1-6, with D unresolved. This CDR3 spans 14 amino acids. CDR1 and CDR2 (germline): SGHAT, FQNNGV. V shed 5 bases and J shed 7 bases, with 12 bases lying between them.

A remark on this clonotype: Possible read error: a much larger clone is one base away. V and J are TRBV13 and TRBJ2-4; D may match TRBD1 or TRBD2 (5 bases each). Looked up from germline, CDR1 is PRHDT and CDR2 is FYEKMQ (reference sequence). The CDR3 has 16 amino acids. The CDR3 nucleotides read TGTGTCAGCAGCCTAGGGACGGGACGGCTACAAAACATTCAGTACTTC. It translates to CVSSLGTGRLQNIQYF. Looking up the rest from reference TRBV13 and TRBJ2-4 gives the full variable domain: AAGVIQSPRHLIKEKRETATLKCYPIPRHDTVYWYQQGPGQDPQFLISFYEKMQSDKGSIPDRFSAQQFSDYHSELNMSSLELGDSALYFCVSSLGTGRLQNIQYFGAGTRLSVL.

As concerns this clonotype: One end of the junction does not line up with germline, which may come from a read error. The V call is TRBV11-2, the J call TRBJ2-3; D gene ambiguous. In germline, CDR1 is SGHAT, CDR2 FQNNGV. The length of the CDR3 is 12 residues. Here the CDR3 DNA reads TGTGCCAGCAGTGCTCTCACAAATACGCAGTATTTT. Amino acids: CASSALTNTQYF.

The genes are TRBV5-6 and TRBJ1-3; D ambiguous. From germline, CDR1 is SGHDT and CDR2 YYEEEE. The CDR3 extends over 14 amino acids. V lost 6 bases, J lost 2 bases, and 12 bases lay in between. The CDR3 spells CASTFTGAGNTIYF. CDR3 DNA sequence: TGTGCCAGCACCTTCACGGGCGCTGGAAACACCATATATTTT.

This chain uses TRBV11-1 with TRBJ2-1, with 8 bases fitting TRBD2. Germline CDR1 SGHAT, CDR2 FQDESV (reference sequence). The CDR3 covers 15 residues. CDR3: CPSSSTGRGDNEQFF. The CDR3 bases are TGTCCTAGCAGCTCAACCGGGCGGGGGGACAATGAGCAGTTCTTC.

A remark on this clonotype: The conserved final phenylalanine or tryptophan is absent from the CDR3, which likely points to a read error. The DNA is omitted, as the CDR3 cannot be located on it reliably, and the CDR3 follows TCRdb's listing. CDR3 amino acids: CASSLIPGYGNEQIL. The chain combines TRBV4-1 with TRBJ2-1; the table's D gene call, TRBD1, was not cross checked with the DNA. The CDR3 is 15 amino acids in total, end residues counted. The germline V gene encodes CDR1 MGHRA and CDR2 YSYEKL.

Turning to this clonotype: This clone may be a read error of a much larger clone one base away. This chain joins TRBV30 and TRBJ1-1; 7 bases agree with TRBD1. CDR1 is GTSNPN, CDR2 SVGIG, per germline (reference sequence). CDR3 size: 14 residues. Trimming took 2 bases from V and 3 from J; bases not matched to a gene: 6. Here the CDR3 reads CAWSLGQVHTEAFF. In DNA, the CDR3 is TGTGCCTGGAGTCTCGGACAGGTGCACACTGAAGCTTTCTTT.